This passage covers 21 T cell receptor beta chains from one sample sequenced in a study of spatial heterogeneity in lung cancer. Each CDR3 protein is one row after TCRdb ran MiXCR on the 5' RACE reads. The sample lists more than 80,000 distinct CDR3 sequences, over 9.5% occurring once. Time point here: sample taken at primary tumor resection. Researchers sequenced whole RNA taken from tumor, nontumor lung or frozen PBMC without sorting. The sequenced sample was PBMCs, obtained at surgery. The receptors originated from a male donor with early-stage non-small cell lung cancer.

This clonotype appeared many times. The rearrangement joins TRBV9 to TRBJ2-3; 9 positions agree with TRBD1. After removal of 4 bases from V and 0 bases from J, the junction contained 12 bases not matched to a gene. CDR3 length: 18 residues. Per germline, CDR1 SGDLS and CDR2 YYNGEE. The CDR3 spells CASSSSLLGTGSTDTQYF. DNA of the CDR3: TGTGCCAGCAGCTCGAGCCTCCTCGGGACAGGGAGCACAGATACGCAGTATTTT. Full variable domain (missing parts from reference TRBV9 and TRBJ2-3): DSGVTQTPKHLITATGQRVTLRCSPRSGDLSVYWYQQSLDQGLQFLIQYYNGEERAKGNILERFSAQQFPDLHSELNLSSLELGDSALYFCASSSSLLGTGSTDTQYFGPGTRLTVL.

The chain carries TRBV24-1 and TRBJ1-5, with D possibly TRBD1 on 5 matching bases. There are 14 residues in the CDR3. Per germline, CDR1 KGHDR and CDR2 SFDVKD. V gave up 2 bases and J gave up 3 bases, with 7 bases separating them. The CDR3 DNA reads as TGTGCCACCAGTGATTACAGGTACAATCAGCCCCAGCATTTT. Encoded protein: CATSDYRYNQPQHF.

This clonotype was seen more than once but under ten times. The gene calls are TRBV7-8 and TRBJ2-6; TRBD2 might be the D (6 bases). Per germline, CDR1 SGHVS and CDR2 FQNEAQ. The CDR3 spans 17 residues. CDR3 bases: TGTGTGGAGGGGTCCTCCAGCCTAGGATCTGGGGCCAACGTCCTGACTTTC. It encodes CVEGSSSLGSGANVLTF.

The chain couples TRBV12-3 or TRBV12-4 to TRBJ2-2, with D possibly matching TRBD1 (7 bases). Deletions cut 7 bases from V and 4 bases from J, with 16 bases between. This CDR3 contains 15 residues. CDR3 DNA sequence: TGTGCCAGCACCGGCTACAGGGGAGGCACCGGGGAGCTGTTTTTT. It codes for CASTGYRGGTGELFF.

The chain couples TRBV5-1 to TRBJ2-3; 12 positions match TRBD2. There are 16 residues in the CDR3. Germline CDR1 reads SGHRS; CDR2 reads YFSETQ. Trimming cost V 3 bases and J 2 bases; bases outside gene matches: 4. The CDR3 nucleotides are TGCGCCAGCAGCTCCGGACTAGCGGGGCCCACAGATACGCAGTATTTT. It specifies CASSSGLAGPTDTQYF.

This clonotype was found a few times. The rearrangement uses TRBV29-1 and TRBJ2-7, with D perhaps TRBD1 (6 bases). There are 13 residues in the CDR3. The V gene lost 6 bases and the J gene lost 2 bases, with 14 bases spanning the gap. Germline V CDR1 and CDR2: SQVTM, ANQGSEA. The chain's CDR3 is CSVTPDSPYEQYF. The CDR3 DNA reads as TGCAGCGTGACCCCGGACAGTCCCTACGAGCAGTACTTC.

This clonotype was recorded many times. The genes are TRBV9 and TRBJ2-5, with D possibly TRBD1 on 6 matching bases. The V gene lost 0 bases and the J gene lost 3 bases, with 6 bases spanning the gap. The CDR3 runs to 13 residues. In germline, CDR1 is SGDLS, CDR2 YYNGEE. CDR3 sequence (DNA): TGTGCCAGCAGCGTAGGGACAGAAGAGACCCAGTACTTC. Its translation: CASSVGTEETQYF.

The genes are TRBV6-6 and TRBJ2-1, with D unresolved. V was trimmed by 3 bases and J by 7 bases, leaving 13 bases between them. CDR3 length: 14 amino acids. Germline lookup yields CDR1 MNHNY and CDR2 SVGAGI (reference sequence). Here the CDR3 reads CASSYDEKGNEQFF. For the CDR3, the DNA is TGTGCCAGCAGTTATGACGAAAAGGGAAATGAGCAGTTCTTC.

V and J are TRBV9 and TRBJ2-7; no definite D call. The CDR3 has 15 residues. Germline CDR1 SGDLS, CDR2 YYNGEE. V dropped 0 bases and J dropped 3 bases, with 13 bases sitting between them. CDR3 coding DNA: TGTGCCAGCAGCGTAGCCCCCGGGTACTTCTACGAGCAGTACTTC. Translating it yields CASSVAPGYFYEQYF. Variable domain in full (rest from reference TRBV9 and TRBJ2-7): DSGVTQTPKHLITATGQRVTLRCSPRSGDLSVYWYQQSLDQGLQFLIQYYNGEERAKGNILERFSAQQFPDLHSELNLSSLELGDSALYFCASSVAPGYFYEQYFGPGTRLTVT.

The chain carries TRBV12-3 or TRBV12-4 and TRBJ2-3; TRBD2 agrees at 7 bases. This CDR3 contains 16 residues. J lost 3 bases, V lost 2 bases, and 8 bases had no gene match. The CDR3 region is CASSLKAPGGTDTQYF. CDR3 DNA: TGTGCCAGCAGTTTAAAAGCACCGGGGGGTACAGATACGCAGTATTTT.

This clonotype was seen a handful of times. The chain carries TRBV4-3 and TRBJ2-1, with 7 positions matching TRBD2. The CDR3 is 16 amino acids. The V gene end was trimmed by 2 bases and the J gene end by 5 bases; junction bases not matched to a gene: 9. Germline V CDR1 and CDR2: LGHNA, YSLEER. CDR3 region: CASSQRAGSYNNEQFF. CDR3 sequence (DNA): TGCGCCAGCAGCCAAAGAGCGGGATCTTATAACAATGAGCAGTTCTTC.

This chain joins TRBV6-2 or TRBV6-3 and TRBJ2-3; maybe TRBD1 (5 bases). Germline V gene lookup returns CDR1 MNHEY and CDR2 SVGEGT. V lost 5 bases, J lost 1 base, and 13 bases lay in between. This CDR3 has 15 residues. CDR3 in amino acids: CASSKGRGGTDTQYF. DNA for the CDR3: TGTGCCAGCAGTAAGGGAAGGGGCGGCACAGATACGCAGTATTTT.

This sequence joins TRBV12-5 and TRBJ1-2; D remains ambiguous. The CDR3 extends over 14 amino acids. The ends were cut back, 7 bases at V and 1 base at J, with 13 bases in the middle. Germline CDR1 LGHNT, CDR2 FRNRAP. Written as DNA, the CDR3 is TGTGCTAGTGATCAAGCACCAGGTAACTATGGCTACACCTTC. As protein: CASDQAPGNYGYTF.

At least ten counts were recorded for this clonotype. The V and J genes are TRBV4-3 and TRBJ2-2; D ambiguous. Germline V gene sequence: CDR1 LGHNA, CDR2 YSLEER. The CDR3 is made up of 13 amino acids. V was clipped by 0 bases and J by 4 bases, with 3 bases between them. CDR3 nucleotides: TGCGCCAGCAGCCAAGAGGTCACCGGGGAGCTGTTTTTT. Protein: CASSQEVTGELFF.

The chain recombines TRBV30 with TRBJ2-3, with D perhaps TRBD1 (6 bases). Looked up from germline, CDR1 is GTSNPN and CDR2 is SVGIG (reference sequence). The CDR3 totals 12 residues. Trimming took 0 bases from V and 11 from J, leaving 12 bases between them. The CDR3 DNA follows: TGTGCCTGGAGTGTTCGCCAGGGGAGGCAGTATTTT. Protein sequence: CAWSVRQGRQYF.

This clonotype was seen many times. This sequence joins TRBV28 and TRBJ2-6; 12 positions match TRBD1. V trimming: 7 bases; J trimming: 4 bases; junction bases outside the gene matches: 8. There are 17 residues in the CDR3. Looked up from germline, CDR1 is MDHEN and CDR2 is SYDVKM. The CDR3 coding sequence is TGTGCCAGCAAACCGGGACAGGGGGCGCTAGGGGCCAACGTCCTGACTTTC. Its translation: CASKPGQGALGANVLTF.

This clonotype has more than one count but fewer than ten. At one of its ends the junction is not consistent with the germline gene, which may arise from a read error. The rearrangement links TRBV7-7 to TRBJ2-1, with no clear D. Looked up from germline, CDR1 is SSHAT and CDR2 is FNYEAQ (reference sequence). The CDR3 is 15 residues long. Here the CDR3 reads CASSRSIGSYNEQFF. The CDR3 DNA reads TGTGCTAGCAGTCGATCGATTGGCTCCTACAATGAGCAGTTCTTC.

V gene TRBV7-3 combines with J gene TRBJ2-1, with no clear D. Germline values: CDR1 SGHTA, CDR2 FQGTGA. CDR3 length equals 15 residues. Trimming took off 0 bases at V and 2 bases at J, with 8 bases between the two ends. CDR3 residues: CASSLTGVAYNEQFF. CDR3 DNA: TGTGCCAGCAGCTTAACTGGGGTGGCCTACAATGAGCAGTTCTTC.

This clonotype was counted many times. This chain joins TRBV19 and TRBJ1-5; no reliable D call. This CDR3 contains 14 residues. Trimming took off 6 bases at V and 4 bases at J, with 13 bases between the two ends. Germline CDR1 and CDR2: LNHDA and SQIVND (reference sequence). Written as DNA, the CDR3 is TGTGCCAGTAGGACTGAAATGGGTAATCAGCCCCAGCATTTT. Protein product: CASRTEMGNQPQHF.

This clonotype was detected ten times or more. This chain uses TRBV5-1 with TRBJ2-7; D might be TRBD1 (6 bases). The CDR3 sequence is 14 residues long. Germline V gene data show CDR1 as SGHRS and CDR2 as YFSETQ. The V gene lost 3 bases and the J gene lost 1 base, with 11 bases spanning the gap. In DNA, the CDR3 is TGCGCCAGCAGCTCCGCGACAGGTTCCTACGAGCAGTACTTC. It yields the protein CASSSATGSYEQYF.

The table lists this clonotype with a few counts. CDR3 protein: CASSLEGAAVGYTF. The CDR3 bases are TGTGCCAGCAGCTTAGAAGGGGCGGCTGTTGGCTACACCTTC. The chain combines TRBV11-3 with TRBJ1-2; TRBD1 is a possible D gene (5 bases). CDR3 length equals 14 residues. V lost 0 bases and J 7 bases, leaving 12 bases between the germline ends. Germline CDR1 SGHNT, CDR2 YENEEA.